The 20 T cell receptor beta chains below were found in one sample sequenced in a study of blood T cell repertoires in COVID-19. Repertoires were generated with immunoSEQ multiplex PCR, while TCRdb's copy carries only in-frame clones and drops some. The table includes over 200,000 clones, 65% to 90% detected once. The specimen sequenced was PBMCs or T cells enriched from blood (not recorded which). These receptors all come from a woman between 45 and 60 years old with acute COVID-19.

This chain links TRBV5-1 with TRBJ2-5, with 9 bases fitting TRBD2. The CDR3 is 15 amino acids. CDR1 and CDR2 (germline): SGHRS, YFSETQ. V gave up 2 bases and J gave up 1 base; unmatched junction bases: 3. CDR3 loop: CASSFPTSGQETQYF. CDR3 in DNA: TGCGCCAGCAGCTTCCCGACTAGCGGCCAAGAGACCCAGTACTTC. The full variable domain, completed using reference TRBV5-1 and TRBJ2-5, is KAGVTQTPRYLIKTRGQQVTLSCSPISGHRSVSWYQQTPGQGLQFLFEYFSETQRNKGNFPGRFSGRQFSNSRSEMNVSTLELGDSALYLCASSFPTSGQETQYFGPGTRLLVL.

The chain combines TRBV30 with TRBJ1-4; 8 bases align to TRBD1. Germline V lookup: CDR1 GTSNPN, CDR2 SVGIG (reference sequence). The V and J ends lost 0 bases and 7 bases, in that order; junction bases with no gene match: 4. CDR3 length: 14 residues. The chain's CDR3 is CAWSVQGVVEKLFF. The DNA of the CDR3 is TGTGCCTGGAGTGTACAGGGGGTAGTTGAAAAACTGTTTTTT. The full variable domain, with the rest looked up from reference TRBV30 and TRBJ1-4, is SQTIHQWPATLVQPVGSPLSLECTVEGTSNPNLYWYRQAAGRGLQLLFYSVGIGQISSEVPQNLSASRPQDRQFILSSKKLLLSDSGFYLCAWSVQGVVEKLFFGSGTQLSVL.

The chain combines TRBV5-5 with TRBJ2-7, with 10 bases aligning to TRBD1. CDR1 and CDR2 (germline): SGHKS, YYEKEE (reference sequence). V lost 4 bases to trimming and J lost 3 bases; unmatched junction nucleotides: 10. The CDR3 is made up of 16 amino acids. The CDR3 loop is CASSPDPTGGFYEQYF. The CDR3 nucleotides read TGTGCCAGCAGCCCCGATCCGACAGGGGGCTTCTACGAGCAGTACTTC.

This clone was seen a handful of times. V and J are TRBV19 and TRBJ1-2; 10 bases are a match to TRBD1. CDR3 size: 13 residues. J was trimmed by 2 bases and V by 7 bases; bases with no gene match: 1. Germline loops: CDR1 LNHDA, CDR2 SQIVND (reference sequence). This CDR3 reads CASKGQGNYGYTF. In DNA form, the CDR3 reads TGTGCCAGTAAGGGACAGGGGAACTATGGCTACACCTTC.

This clone turned up a few times. The V and J genes are TRBV14 and TRBJ1-2, with TRBD1 as a possible D gene (6 bases). Germline values: CDR1 SGHDN, CDR2 FVKESK. The CDR3 totals 14 residues. V gave up 1 base and J gave up 4 bases, with 10 bases separating them. The CDR3 region has the DNA TGTGCCAGCAGCCAAGCAATAGGGGGCTATGGCTACACCTTC. Translation: CASSQAIGGYGYTF.

The chain couples TRBV5-6 to TRBJ1-4, with TRBD1 as a possible D gene (6 bases). This CDR3 comprises 15 residues. Trimming cost V 4 bases and J 0 bases, with 10 bases left between them. Germline CDR1 and CDR2: SGHDT and YYEEEE. The CDR3 DNA reads TGTGCCAGCAGCCCCACAGGGTCAACTAATGAAAAACTGTTTTTT. Its protein is CASSPTGSTNEKLFF.

V and J are TRBV2 and TRBJ1-4, with 9 positions matching TRBD1. This CDR3 spans 15 amino acids. The germline V gene has CDR1 SNHLY and CDR2 FYNNEI. V lost 6 bases to trimming and J lost 5 bases; unmatched junction nucleotides: 7. Here the CDR3 reads CASSGDRVGNEKLFF. The CDR3 nucleotides read TGTGCCAGCAGCGGGGACAGGGTAGGGAATGAAAAACTGTTTTTT.

This chain joins TRBV19 and TRBJ2-3, with 8 bases fitting TRBD1. From germline, CDR1 is LNHDA and CDR2 SQIVND (reference sequence). There are 15 residues in the CDR3. The V gene end was trimmed by 7 bases and the J gene end by 3 bases; junction bases not matched to a gene: 9. In nucleotides, the CDR3 is TGTGCCAGTACCGAGACAGGGGTTAAAACAGATACGCAGTATTTT. It translates to CASTETGVKTDTQYF.

This rearrangement joins TRBV18 to TRBJ1-4, with 9 bases fitting TRBD1. Germline-derived CDR1 and CDR2 are KGHSH and LQKENI. The CDR3 loop spans 15 amino acids. V dropped 4 bases and J dropped 6; count of bases not matched to a gene: 6. The CDR3 DNA follows: TGTGCCAGCTCACAACTACAGGGGGCCGATGAAAAACTGTTTTTT. Protein: CASSQLQGADEKLFF.

The chain links TRBV3-1 (or the pseudogene TRBV3-2) to TRBJ1-2, with D possibly TRBD1 on 6 matching bases. The germline gives CDR1 LGHDT, CDR2 YNNKEL (reference sequence). CDR3 size: 17 residues. Trimming pared 3 bases from V and 8 bases from J, leaving 25 bases between. The CDR3 protein is CASSHRSQGTERKGYTF. The CDR3 DNA is TGTGCCAGCAGCCACCGATCCCAGGGGACCGAACGGAAGGGCTACACCTTC.

The genes are TRBV28 and TRBJ2-7; D perhaps matches TRBD2 (6 bases). Germline V gives CDR1 MDHEN, CDR2 SYDVKM. The CDR3 runs to 14 residues. V lost 3 bases and J lost 2, with 11 bases in between. CDR3 protein: CASSFSASAYEQYF. The CDR3 DNA reads TGTGCCAGCAGTTTTTCGGCTAGCGCCTACGAGCAGTACTTC.

The rearrangement joins TRBV5-1 to TRBJ2-3; TRBD1 agrees at 7 bases. The CDR3 has 15 residues. CDR1 SGHRS and CDR2 YFSETQ come from the germline V gene. The V segment lost 0 bases and the J segment 1 base; nucleotides outside the gene matches: 2. In nucleotides, the CDR3 is TGCGCCAGCAGCTTGGACAGGGGAGGCACAGATACGCAGTATTTT. It specifies CASSLDRGGTDTQYF.

The V gene is TRBV9, the J gene TRBJ2-1; TRBD2 matches 8 bases. J lost 0 bases, V lost 0 bases, and 8 bases had no gene match. This CDR3 has 18 amino acids. Germline V gives CDR1 SGDLS, CDR2 YYNGEE. The CDR3 spells CASSVAGGPLSSYNEQFF. In DNA form, the CDR3 reads TGTGCCAGCAGCGTAGCGGGGGGGCCCCTGAGCTCCTACAATGAGCAGTTCTTC.

The chain joins TRBV2 to TRBJ2-7; possible D gene TRBD1, 6 bases. V lost 11 bases to trimming and J lost 0 bases, with 14 bases between them. Germline V gene lookup returns CDR1 SNHLY and CDR2 FYNNEI. This CDR3 region has 13 residues. CDR3 bases: TGTGCCGCGAGGACAGACATCTCCTACGAGCAGTACTTC. Amino acid sequence: CAARTDISYEQYF.

This rearrangement joins TRBV3-1 (or the pseudogene TRBV3-2) to TRBJ2-6; 8 bases agree with TRBD2. The CDR3 runs 18 residues. Looked up from germline, CDR1 is LGHDT and CDR2 is YNNKEL (reference sequence). The V and J ends lost 5 bases and 0 bases, in that order; junction bases with no gene match: 9. The CDR3 nucleotides read TGTGCCAGCAGCTCTTTAGCGGGATCGCCCTCTGGGGCCAACGTCCTGACTTTC. Amino acids: CASSSLAGSPSGANVLTF.

The J gene is TRBJ2-7, the V gene TRBV3-1 (or the pseudogene TRBV3-2); a weak D match, TRBD1 (6 bases). The V gene lost 7 bases and the J gene lost 3 bases, with 19 bases spanning the gap. CDR1 and CDR2 (germline): LGHDT, YNNKEL (reference sequence). The CDR3 is 15 amino acids. Here the CDR3 reads CASKTPGHAVYEQYF. The CDR3, as DNA: TGTGCCAGCAAGACACCGGGACACGCAGTCTACGAGCAGTACTTC.

The table lists this clone with a few counts. This rearrangement joins TRBV11-3 to TRBJ2-1; 12 positions agree with TRBD2. This CDR3 contains 16 residues. Germline V gene sequence: CDR1 SGHNT, CDR2 YENEEA. The J segment lost 9 bases and the V segment lost 1 base, leaving 7 bases of the junction unmatched. CDR3 sequence reads: CASSLGTSGGQGEQFF. CDR3 in DNA: TGTGCCAGCAGCTTAGGTACTAGCGGGGGGCAGGGTGAGCAGTTCTTC.

The chain uses TRBV5-1 and TRBJ2-3; tentatively, D is TRBD1 (5 bases). Germline loops: CDR1 SGHRS, CDR2 YFSETQ. The CDR3 extends over 14 amino acids. The germline V and J ends were trimmed by 4 bases and 0 bases, with 9 bases remaining between them. CDR3 bases: TGCGCCAGCAGCAAGACAGCTAGCACAGATACGCAGTATTTT. It codes for CASSKTASTDTQYF.

The J gene is TRBJ2-7, the V gene TRBV10-3, with 9 bases aligning to TRBD2. The CDR3 is made up of 14 amino acids. V dropped 5 bases and J dropped 4; count of bases not matched to a gene: 6. Germline CDR1 reads ENHRY; CDR2 reads SYGVKD. CDR3 sequence: CAISTNSGSYEQYF. The CDR3 nucleotides read TGTGCCATCAGTACCAATAGCGGGAGTTACGAGCAGTACTTC.

The V call is TRBV24-1, the J call TRBJ2-5, with D possibly being TRBD1 (5 bases). V lost 6 bases to trimming and J lost 3 bases, with 7 bases between them. Per germline, CDR1 KGHDR and CDR2 SFDVKD. The CDR3 contains 12 residues. The CDR3 DNA reads as TGTGCCACCAGTTTAGGGGAAGAGACCCAGTACTTC. Its translation is CATSLGEETQYF.